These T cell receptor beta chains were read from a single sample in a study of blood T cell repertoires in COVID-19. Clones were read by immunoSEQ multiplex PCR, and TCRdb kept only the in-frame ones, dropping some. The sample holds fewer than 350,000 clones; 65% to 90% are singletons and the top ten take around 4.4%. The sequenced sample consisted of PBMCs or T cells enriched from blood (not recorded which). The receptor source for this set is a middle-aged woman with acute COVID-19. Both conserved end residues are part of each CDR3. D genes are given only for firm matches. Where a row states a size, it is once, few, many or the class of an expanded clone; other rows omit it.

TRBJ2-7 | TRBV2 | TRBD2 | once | TGTGCCAGCAGTGAAGTTCTAGCGGGGGGCCTGTCCGAGCAGTACTTC | CASSEVLAGGLSEQYF
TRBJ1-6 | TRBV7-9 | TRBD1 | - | TGTGCCAGCAGCGTAACAGGGGCTAATAATTCACCCCTCCACTTT | CASSVTGANNSPLHF
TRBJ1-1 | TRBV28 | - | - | TGTGCCAGCACCCTTTTGAGGGGGACCACTGAAGCTTTCTTT | CASTLLRGTTEAFF
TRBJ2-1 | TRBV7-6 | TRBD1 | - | TGTGCCAGCAGCGGACCGACAGGGGGCGCGTATGGGAATGAGCAGTTCTTC | CASSGPTGGAYGNEQFF
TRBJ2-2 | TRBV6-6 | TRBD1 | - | TGTGCCAGCAGTCGGACAGGGTCCGGGGAGCTGTTTTTT | CASSRTGSGELFF
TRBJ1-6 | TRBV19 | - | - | TGTGCCAGTAGGAGGGAGGGGGATTCACCCCTCCACTTT | CASRREGDSPLHF
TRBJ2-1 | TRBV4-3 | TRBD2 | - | TGCGCCAGCAGCCAAGCGACTAGCGGGAGGTACAATGAGCAGTTCTTC | CASSQATSGRYNEQFF
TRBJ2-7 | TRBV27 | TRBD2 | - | TGTGCCAGCAGTTTGCTGCGGGGGACCCCCGGAAGGGATACGAAGCAGTACTTC | CASSLLRGTPGRDTKQYF
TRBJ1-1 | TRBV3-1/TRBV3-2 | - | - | TGTGCCAGCAGCCAATTAATGAGCACTGAAGCTTTCTTT | CASSQLMSTEAFF
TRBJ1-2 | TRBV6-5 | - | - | TGTGCCAGTTCAGGGGCTAACTATGGCTACACCTTC | CASSGANYGYTF
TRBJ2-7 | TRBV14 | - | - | TGTGCCAGCAGCCAAGGCTCGGGACACTACCCATACGAGCAGTACTTC | CASSQGSGHYPYEQYF
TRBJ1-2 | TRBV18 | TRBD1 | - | TGTGCCAGCTCACCCCTCAGGGCGACAGGGAGTACCTATGGCTACACCTTC | CASSPLRATGSTYGYTF
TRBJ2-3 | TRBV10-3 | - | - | TGTGCCATCAGTGAGTCCGTAGCGGAGGGGACAGATACGCAGTATTTT | CAISESVAEGTDTQYF
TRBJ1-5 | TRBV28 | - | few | TGTGCCAGCAGTTTATTAGAGGGTTTGGGTCAGCCCCAGCATTTT | CASSLLEGLGQPQHF
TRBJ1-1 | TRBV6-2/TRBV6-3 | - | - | TGTGCCAGCAGCCTCGACTTCAACACTGAAGCTTTCTTT | CASSLDFNTEAFF
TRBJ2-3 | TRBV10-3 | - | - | TGTGCCATCAGCGGACATGTCACAGATACGCAGTATTTT | CAISGHVTDTQYF
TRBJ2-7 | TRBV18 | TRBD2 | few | TGTGCCAGCTCACACCGGAACGACCGTAGAGGAGGTAGCGGGAACTACGAGCAGTACTTC | CASSHRNDRRGGSGNYEQYF
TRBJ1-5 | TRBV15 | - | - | TGTGCCACCAGCAGAGTTTTTCAAACCAACAGGGTATCAAGTCAGCCCCAGCATTTT | CATSRVFQTNRVSSQPQHF
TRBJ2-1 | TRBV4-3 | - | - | TGCGCCAGCAGCCAAGATTGGGGCAGCTACAATGAGCAGTTCTTC | CASSQDWGSYNEQFF
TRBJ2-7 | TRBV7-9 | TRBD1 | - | TGTGCCAGCAGCTTAATTGCAGGGGGTAATTACGAGCAGTACTTC | CASSLIAGGNYEQYF
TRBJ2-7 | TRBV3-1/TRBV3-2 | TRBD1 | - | TGTGCCAGCAGCCTGCTCGGACAGGGAGACGAGCAGTACTTC | CASSLLGQGDEQYF